The 14 T cell receptor beta chains below were found in one sample sequenced in a study of blood T cell repertoires in COVID-19. Assay: immunoSEQ multiplex PCR; the TCRdb copy retains only in-frame clones and omits some. The sample has under 60,000 clones; around 83% are singletons. The sample comprised peripheral blood. These receptor sequences come from a human donor in a cohort sampled during active COVID-19.

The chain uses TRBV3-1 (or the pseudogene TRBV3-2) and TRBJ2-5; 7 bases are shared with TRBD2. Germline lookup yields CDR1 LGHDT and CDR2 YNNKEL (reference sequence). The CDR3 is made up of 15 amino acids. V dropped 3 bases and J dropped 5; count of bases not matched to a gene: 9. CDR3 region: CASSQTRTSSETQYF. CDR3 coding DNA: TGTGCCAGCAGCCAGACGCGGACTAGTTCGGAGACCCAGTACTTC.

The chain links TRBV28 to TRBJ1-2, with 8 bases that match TRBD1. V lost 5 bases to trimming and J lost 6 bases; unmatched junction nucleotides: 11. The CDR3 loop spans 15 amino acids. CDR1 is MDHEN, CDR2 SYDVKM, per germline. Here the CDR3 reads CASSGAGGLVNGYTF. As DNA, the CDR3 is TGTGCCAGCAGTGGGGCAGGGGGCTTGGTAAATGGCTACACCTTC.

The chain links TRBV5-6 to TRBJ2-7; TRBD2 matches at 8 bases. The CDR3 consists of 15 residues. In germline, CDR1 is SGHDT, CDR2 YYEEEE. The trim removed 4 bases at V and 2 bases at J, leaving 8 bases unmatched. CDR3 nucleotide sequence: TGTGCCAGCAGCCATCCCCGGGGGGGGCCCTACGAGCAGTACTTC. It yields the protein CASSHPRGGPYEQYF.

The chain combines TRBV5-6 with TRBJ1-4, with D perhaps TRBD1 (6 bases). CDR1 is SGHDT, CDR2 YYEEEE, per germline. The CDR3 runs to 13 residues. Trimming cost V 2 bases and J 8 bases, with 10 bases left between them. The CDR3 DNA is TGTGCCAGCAGCTTCCAGGGACAAGAAAAACTGTTTTTT. It codes for CASSFQGQEKLFF.

This chain links TRBV7-9 with TRBJ2-6, with D possibly being TRBD1 (6 bases). Between the trimmed V and J ends, which lost 1 base and 1 base, there was a span of 11 bases. In germline, CDR1 is SEHNR, CDR2 FQNEAQ (reference sequence). This CDR3 region has 17 residues. Here the CDR3 DNA reads TGTGCCAGCAGCTTAGGCGTACAGGGTTCTGGGGCCAACGTCCTGACTTTC. Translation: CASSLGVQGSGANVLTF.

This clone was seen a handful of times. V usage is TRBV25-1 and J usage is TRBJ1-1; D might be TRBD1 (6 bases). Looked up from germline, CDR1 is MGHDK and CDR2 is SYGVNS. The CDR3 sequence is 12 residues long. Trimming took 5 bases from V and 11 from J, leaving 15 bases between them. Here the CDR3 reads CASSWGRWMAFF. CDR3 coding DNA: TGTGCCAGCAGTTGGGGGCGGTGGATGGCTTTCTTT.

The genes are TRBV19 and TRBJ1-5, with a tentative D call TRBD1 (6 bases). Germline V CDR1 and CDR2: LNHDA, SQIVND (reference sequence). Trimming pared 3 bases from V and 6 bases from J, leaving 15 bases between. The CDR3 spans 15 residues. The CDR3 spells CASSIAAGAGQPQHF. In DNA, the CDR3 is TGTGCCAGTAGTATCGCCGCAGGGGCTGGTCAGCCCCAGCATTTT.

The chain uses TRBV5-1 and TRBJ2-3, with 10 nucleotides matching TRBD2. J lost 6 bases, V lost 4 bases, and 8 bases had no gene match. The CDR3 totals 15 residues. Germline CDR1 is SGHRS and CDR2 is YFSETQ. The CDR3 nucleotides are TGCGCCAGCAGCCCACCTAGCGGGGGCGGGGATACGCAGTATTTT. Translated: CASSPPSGGGDTQYF.

The chain has TRBV15 and TRBJ1-4; 9 bases agree with TRBD1. V gave up 0 bases and J gave up 8 bases; unmatched junction bases: 13. Germline loops: CDR1 LNHNV, CDR2 YYDKDF (reference sequence). The CDR3 spans 18 residues. DNA for the CDR3: TGTGCCACCAGCAGAGATCTGGCCGGACAGGGGAAGGGAGAAAAACTGTTTTTT. It codes for CATSRDLAGQGKGEKLFF.

This clone was seen a single time. The rearrangement links TRBV6-1 to TRBJ2-5; TRBD2 matches 10 bases. This CDR3 comprises 16 residues. Germline loops: CDR1 MNHNS, CDR2 SASEGT. V shed 3 bases and J 5 bases; nucleotides not matched to a gene: 9. This CDR3 reads CASSEALAGLLETQYF. As DNA, the CDR3 is TGTGCCAGCAGTGAGGCACTAGCGGGGCTGCTGGAGACCCAGTACTTC.

The CDR3, as DNA: TGTGCCAGCTCCCAATCCGGGGGGCCAACCTACGAGCAGTACTTC. This codes for CASSQSGGPTYEQYF. The rearrangement links TRBV18 to TRBJ2-7; possibly TRBD2 for D (7 bases). CDR3 length: 15 residues. Germline V lookup: CDR1 KGHSH, CDR2 LQKENI. Trimming removed 6 bases at V and 2 bases at J, with 17 bases between.

This clone occurred once. J is TRBJ2-7 and V is TRBV7-9; TRBD2 might be the D (6 bases). Germline CDR1 SEHNR, CDR2 FQNEAQ (reference sequence). Trimming pared 5 bases from V and 3 bases from J, leaving 17 bases between. This CDR3 region has 15 residues. CDR3 in amino acids: CASSPRDSPIYEQYF. CDR3 DNA: TGTGCCAGCAGCCCTCGGGACTCTCCTATCTACGAGCAGTACTTC.

This clone was picked up one time. V is TRBV28 and J is TRBJ1-1; D is possibly TRBD1 (5 bases). Trimming took 7 bases from V and 5 from J, leaving 17 bases between them. The germline gives CDR1 MDHEN, CDR2 SYDVKM. The CDR3 is 14 residues long. CDR3 DNA sequence: TGTGCCAGCATCATTCGGACAAAACGTACTGAAGCTTTCTTT. The encoded protein is CASIIRTKRTEAFF.

The V and J genes are TRBV3-1 (or the pseudogene TRBV3-2) and TRBJ2-7; TRBD2 aligns across 7 bases. Germline CDR1 reads LGHDT; CDR2 reads YNNKEL (reference sequence). Losses at the gene ends were 6 bases for V and 5 bases for J; bases not matched to a gene: 10. This CDR3 is built from 14 residues. CDR3 coding DNA: TGTGCCAGCAGACCCGCGTTGACTAGCCACGAGCAGTACTTC. Translated: CASRPALTSHEQYF.